A single sample gave rise to the 22 T cell receptor beta chains below, sequenced in a study of molecular identifiers for immune sequencing clone quantification. MiXCR was run by TCRdb on the PCR reads, yielding one entry per CDR3 protein. The sample holds about 640,000 distinct CDR3 sequences, nearly 20% seen once. Sample: naive CD8+ T cells from blood, with Jurkat cell RNA spiked in. Regarding subset: FACS-sorted CD8+CD4-CCR7+CD45RA+ naive T cells. Receptors originate from a human donor in good health. Some libraries in this study had Jurkat cell RNA spiked in.

This chain uses TRBV7-9 with TRBJ1-6, with 8 positions matching TRBD1. V dropped 6 bases and J dropped 9; count of bases not matched to a gene: 10. The germline gives CDR1 SEHNR, CDR2 FQNEAQ (reference sequence). The CDR3 runs to 15 residues. In nucleotides, the CDR3 is TGTGCCAGCAGTCTACCGGGACAGGTTGCTTCACCCCTCCACTTT. Protein product: CASSLPGQVASPLHF. Filled out from reference TRBV7-9 and TRBJ1-6, the complete variable domain reads DTGVSQNPRHKITKRGQNVTFRCDPISEHNRLYWYRQTLGQGPEFLTYFQNEAQLEKSRLLSDRFSAERPKGSFSTLEIQRTEQGDSAMYLCASSLPGQVASPLHFGNGTRLTVT.

This clonotype was picked up many times. V is TRBV28 and J is TRBJ1-1; no clear D gene. Trimming took off 3 bases at V and 0 bases at J, with 8 bases between the two ends. Germline values: CDR1 MDHEN, CDR2 SYDVKM. CDR3 size: 14 residues. CDR3 in DNA: TGTGCCAGCAGTTTTCGGCAGATGAACACTGAAGCTTTCTTT. Amino acid sequence: CASSFRQMNTEAFF.

This clonotype turned up a few times. Here the CDR3 reads CASSPKAGGITDTQYF. CDR3 sequence (DNA): TGTGCCAGTAGTCCAAAAGCGGGGGGGATTACAGATACGCAGTATTTT. The chain recombines TRBV19 with TRBJ2-3; TRBD2 matches at 10 bases. This CDR3 has 16 residues. Germline trimming cut 5 bases from V and 3 bases from J; bases unmatched to any gene: 8. The germline CDR1 and CDR2 sequences are LNHDA and SQIVND (reference sequence).

The chain employs TRBV29-1 and TRBJ1-2, with a weak D call TRBD1 (6 bases). The V gene lost 7 bases and the J gene lost 4 bases, with 16 bases spanning the gap. Germline-derived CDR1 and CDR2 are SQVTM and ANQGSEA. CDR3 length equals 13 residues. CDR3 sequence: CSARDRTFYGYTF. The CDR3 coding sequence is TGCAGCGCACGTGACAGGACATTCTATGGCTACACCTTC.

This chain uses TRBV28 with TRBJ1-2, with D perhaps TRBD1 (5 bases). Germline values: CDR1 MDHEN, CDR2 SYDVKM. V was shortened by 3 bases and J by 8 bases, with 19 bases between the two germline ends. This CDR3 spans 15 amino acids. The CDR3 DNA is TGTGCCAGCAGTTTGGGGGACGGCCCTACGAGGGGCTACACCTTC. It translates to CASSLGDGPTRGYTF.

This clonotype showed up many times. The rearrangement links TRBV28 to TRBJ2-3, with TRBD2 matching 10 bases. This CDR3 comprises 19 residues. Germline assignment: CDR1 MDHEN and CDR2 SYDVKM. With V trimmed by 7 bases and J by 2 bases, 18 bases remained unmatched. The CDR3 nucleotides read TGTGCCAGCACCCCAGCGGCCGAGACTAGCGGGTTCCTCACAGATACGCAGTATTTT. Encoded protein: CASTPAAETSGFLTDTQYF.

This clonotype was counted at least ten times. The DNA for the CDR3 is TGTGCCAGCAGTAATCCCTGGCCCTACGAGCAGTACTTC. It yields the protein CASSNPWPYEQYF. The chain links TRBV6-1 to TRBJ2-7; D unresolved. V dropped 5 bases and J dropped 2 bases, with 10 bases sitting between them. This CDR3 has 13 residues. Looked up from germline, CDR1 is MNHNS and CDR2 is SASEGT.

This clonotype has just a few counts. The chain joins TRBV7-9 to TRBJ1-3; unclear D gene. Germline V gives CDR1 SEHNR, CDR2 FQNEAQ (reference sequence). V lost 5 bases to trimming and J lost 4 bases, with 6 bases between them. The CDR3 is made up of 12 amino acids. The CDR3 DNA reads as TGTGCCAGCAGCCCCAACGGAAACACCATATATTTT. Translating it yields CASSPNGNTIYF.

In its sample, this clonotype was seen many times. The V call is TRBV7-6, the J call TRBJ2-5, with 10 nucleotides matching TRBD2. The ends lost 4 bases at V and 5 bases at J; junction bases unmatched: 4. Per germline, CDR1 SGHVS and CDR2 FNYEAQ. The CDR3 runs 14 residues. CDR3 bases: TGTGCCAGCAGCTACCCTAGCGGGGGTGAGACCCAGTACTTC. Its protein is CASSYPSGGETQYF.

V usage is TRBV28 and J usage is TRBJ2-2; the match to TRBD2 covers 10 bases. The CDR3 totals 16 residues. With V trimmed by 2 bases and J by 3 bases, 3 bases remained unmatched. Germline V gives CDR1 MDHEN, CDR2 SYDVKM. CDR3 coding DNA: TGTGCCAGCAGTTTAATGACTAGCGGGTACACCGGGGAGCTGTTTTTT. Translating it yields CASSLMTSGYTGELFF.

This clonotype came up many times. The chain joins TRBV2 to TRBJ2-1; D remains unclear. This CDR3 is built from 13 residues. CDR1 is SNHLY and CDR2 is FYNNEI in the germline V gene. V was cut by 0 bases and J by 2 bases, with 2 bases left in between. The DNA of the CDR3 is TGTGCCAGCAGTGAAGCCCCCTACAATGAGCAGTTCTTC. It is translated as CASSEAPYNEQFF.

The sample holds many counts of this clonotype. The J gene is TRBJ1-5, the V gene TRBV6-2 or TRBV6-3; the D gene is possibly TRBD1 (5 bases). Germline V gene lookup returns CDR1 MNHEY and CDR2 SVGEGT. The CDR3 length is 12 residues. The V gene lost 8 bases and the J gene lost 12 bases, with 17 bases spanning the gap. The CDR3 DNA follows: TGTGCCAGCGCGGCCTCTTGGACAATCCAGCATTTT. This encodes CASAASWTIQHF.

At least ten counts were recorded for this clonotype. This chain connects TRBV7-9 to TRBJ2-3, with 9 bases matching TRBD1. Germline trimming cut 4 bases from V and 4 bases from J; bases unmatched to any gene: 15. The CDR3 runs to 18 residues. Germline CDR1 reads SEHNR; CDR2 reads FQNEAQ (reference sequence). For the CDR3, the DNA is TGTGCCAGCAGCTCCCTTGACCTTGGACAGGGGATTCCAGATACGCAGTATTTT. Encoded protein: CASSSLDLGQGIPDTQYF.

This CDR3 reads CSAVNPLAGGYEQFF. In DNA form, the CDR3 reads TGCAGTGCTGTGAACCCCTTGGCGGGGGGATATGAGCAGTTCTTC. The chain uses TRBV20-1 and TRBJ2-1; 8 positions match TRBD2. The CDR3 totals 15 residues. Unmatched junction bases numbered 14, after V lost 5 bases and J lost 8 bases. CDR1 is DFQATT and CDR2 is SNEGSKA in the germline V gene (reference sequence).

A remark on this clonotype: A much larger clone differs by one base, so this may be a read error. This chain links TRBV5-1 with TRBJ2-7; TRBD1 agrees at 8 bases. CDR3 length: 15 residues. Germline assignment: CDR1 SGHRS and CDR2 YFSETQ. The CDR3 spells CAGSFGQGSTYEQYF. The CDR3, as DNA: TGCGCCGGCAGCTTCGGACAGGGATCGACCTACGAGCAGTACTTC.

As for this clonotype: This sequence may be a read error, since a much larger clone differs from it by one base. This chain uses TRBV7-9 with TRBJ1-1; 8 bases map to TRBD1. The CDR3 sequence is 18 residues long. CDR1 and CDR2 from the germline V gene are SEHNR and FQNEAQ (reference sequence). Trimming at V came to 2 bases and at J to 3 bases, leaving 14 bases not matched to a gene. CDR3 bases: TGTGCCAGCAGCTTAACCCTAGGACAGGGAGGTCGTTACACTGAAGCTTTCTTT. It specifies CASSLTLGQGGRYTEAFF.

This clonotype was counted many times. In DNA, the CDR3 is TGTGCCAGCAGTATAGGGGGAGGCGGGGAGTTCTTC. Translation: CASSIGGGGEFF. The chain carries TRBV28 and TRBJ2-1, with D perhaps being TRBD1 or TRBD2 (6 bases each). The V gene lost 5 bases and the J gene lost 14 bases, with 16 bases spanning the gap. The CDR3 contains 12 residues. Germline CDR1 and CDR2: MDHEN and SYDVKM.

This clonotype was detected ten times or more. This chain links TRBV5-1 with TRBJ2-3, with 10 bases matching TRBD1. Per germline, CDR1 SGHRS and CDR2 YFSETQ. The CDR3 is made up of 18 amino acids. V lost 2 bases and J lost 2; bases outside the gene matches: 11. The CDR3 DNA is TGCGCCAGCAGCTTTTCCGGGACAGGGGCTCCAGTCACAGATACGCAGTATTTT. This codes for CASSFSGTGAPVTDTQYF.

This clonotype was counted at least ten times. V is TRBV11-2 and J is TRBJ2-1; 9 bases line up with TRBD1. V gave up 5 bases and J gave up 8 bases; unmatched junction bases: 10. The CDR3 has 15 residues. Germline V gene sequence: CDR1 SGHAT, CDR2 FQNNGV. The CDR3 here is CASSPPYWTGDEQFF. CDR3 in DNA: TGTGCCAGCAGCCCCCCCTACTGGACAGGGGATGAGCAGTTCTTC.

There are a few counts of this clonotype. V is TRBV5-5 and J is TRBJ2-1, with 7 bases fitting TRBD1. The CDR3 is made up of 16 amino acids. CDR1 and CDR2 from the germline V gene are SGHKS and YYEKEE (reference sequence). J was trimmed by 8 bases and V by 0 bases; bases with no gene match: 11. The CDR3 sequence is CASSLAVGGAGYEQFF. CDR3 nucleotides: TGTGCCAGCAGCTTGGCGGTAGGGGGCGCAGGTTATGAGCAGTTCTTC.

This chain connects TRBV2 to TRBJ2-3; TRBD2 might be the D (5 bases). The CDR3 totals 16 residues. V lost 7 bases, J lost 0 bases, and 17 bases lay in between. Germline-derived CDR1 and CDR2 are SNHLY and FYNNEI. The CDR3 bases are TGTGCCAGCAATCCCTGGCGTGGACTTAGCACAGATACGCAGTATTTT. Protein sequence: CASNPWRGLSTDTQYF.

This clonotype was detected many times. The chain is built from TRBV30 and TRBJ2-7; 12 nucleotides agree with TRBD2. The CDR3 sequence is 15 residues long. Germline CDR1 and CDR2: GTSNPN and SVGIG (reference sequence). J gave up 4 bases and V 0 bases, and 4 bases lay outside the gene matches. CDR3: CAWSVSLAGGYEQYF. The CDR3 nucleotides read TGTGCCTGGAGTGTAAGCCTAGCGGGAGGGTACGAGCAGTACTTC.